Following are 4 T cell receptor beta chains from one sample sequenced in a study of blood T cell repertoires in COVID-19. Generated by immunoSEQ multiplex PCR, the TCRdb table keeps only in-frame clones and is missing some. The sample contains 30,000 to 35,000 clones, approximately 90% of which appear only once. The sequenced sample consisted of peripheral blood. These receptor sequences come from a human donor in a cohort sampled during active COVID-19.

The gene calls are TRBV12-3 or TRBV12-4 and TRBJ2-1; TRBD1 aligns across 7 bases. CDR3 length: 13 residues. The junction had 5 bases not matched to a gene; V was cut back by 4 bases and J by 8 bases. As DNA, the CDR3 is TGTGCCAGCAGTTCCGACAGGGTCCATGAGCAGTTCTTC. It is translated as CASSSDRVHEQFF.

The chain links TRBV5-1 to TRBJ1-1; possibly TRBD1 for D (5 bases). Germline CDR1 and CDR2: SGHRS and YFSETQ. The CDR3 is 14 residues long. V gave up 4 bases and J gave up 3 bases, with 13 bases separating them. The CDR3: CASSLLSGDTEAFF. The CDR3 DNA sequence: TGCGCCAGCAGCCTATTATCGGGGGACACTGAAGCTTTCTTT.

The chain is built from TRBV30 and TRBJ2-1; the match to TRBD1 covers 8 bases. V gave up 0 bases and J gave up 5 bases; unmatched junction bases: 0. Germline assignment: CDR1 GTSNPN and CDR2 SVGIG (reference sequence). The CDR3 sequence is 13 residues long. The CDR3 protein is CAWSVTGDNEQFF. CDR3 nucleotides: TGTGCCTGGAGTGTGACAGGGGACAATGAGCAGTTCTTC. Supplemented by reference TRBV30 and TRBJ2-1, the full variable domain reads SQTIHQWPATLVQPVGSPLSLECTVEGTSNPNLYWYRQAAGRGLQLLFYSVGIGQISSEVPQNLSASRPQDRQFILSSKKLLLSDSGFYLCAWSVTGDNEQFFGPGTRLTVL.

The chain carries TRBV30 and TRBJ2-1; a possible D gene is TRBD2 (6 bases). The CDR3 extends over 15 amino acids. V lost 0 bases and J 7 bases, leaving 16 bases between the germline ends. In germline, CDR1 is GTSNPN, CDR2 SVGIG (reference sequence). CDR3 region: CAWSVRGIVENEQFF. As DNA, the CDR3 is TGTGCCTGGAGTGTACGGGGGATTGTCGAGAATGAGCAGTTCTTC.